Listed here are 8 T cell receptor beta chains from one sample, sequenced in a study of shared clonotypes between healthy human individuals (dated by TCRdb to 2019 to 2021). Library prep was done by the immunoSEQ multiplex PCR assay. TCRdb obtained this table from immuneACCESS and retained in-frame rearrangements with V and J assigned. These tables miss some clones; where compared with another copy, unresolved V genes account for less than half of the shortfall, and the remainder is unexplained. This sample comprises hundreds of thousands of clones, around 97% of them detected only once. The ten top clones hold around 0.057% of the sample. The specimen sequenced was naive CD4+ T cells sorted from blood. According to the study, the label for this sample's cell subset or site signals: CD45RA+ positively selected. These receptors all come from a woman aged 30 to 39 in good health.

V gene TRBV7-8 combines with J gene TRBJ2-7; possibly TRBD1 for D (6 bases). The CDR3 has 13 amino acids. Germline V gene data show CDR1 as SGHVS and CDR2 as FQNEAQ. V lost 6 bases and J 3 bases, leaving 12 bases between the germline ends. For the CDR3, the DNA is TGTGCCAGCAGGGGGACACCAGACTACGAGCAGTACTTC. This encodes CASRGTPDYEQYF.

CDR3 region: CASSQDGLAGESEQFF. The CDR3 DNA is TGTGCCAGCAGCCAAGATGGACTAGCGGGAGAGAGTGAGCAGTTCTTC. The V and J genes are TRBV4-2 and TRBJ2-1, with 13 bases identical to TRBD2. V lost 0 bases to trimming and J lost 9 bases; unmatched junction nucleotides: 5. The CDR3 has 16 amino acids. Germline V CDR1 and CDR2: LGHNA, YNFKEQ.

The chain has TRBV6-5 and TRBJ2-5; 8 nucleotides match TRBD1. The CDR3 has 14 amino acids. Germline V gives CDR1 MNHEY, CDR2 SVGAGI. J was trimmed by 9 bases and V by 6 bases; bases with no gene match: 12. CDR3 sequence: CASRSGQVNWAQYF. In DNA, the CDR3 is TGTGCCAGCAGATCGGGACAGGTGAACTGGGCCCAGTACTTC.

The chain has TRBV10-1 and TRBJ2-1; D call uncertain. The V and J ends lost 1 base and 0 bases respectively, with 10 bases between them. The CDR3 is 16 amino acids. CDR1 is WNHNN, CDR2 SYGVQD, per germline (reference sequence). DNA for the CDR3: TGCGCCAGCAGTGAGTACGACCCAAGCTCCTACAATGAGCAGTTCTTC. This codes for CASSEYDPSSYNEQFF.

The chain links TRBV18 to TRBJ2-5; tentatively, D is TRBD1 or TRBD2 (5 bases each). CDR3 length: 15 residues. CDR1 KGHSH and CDR2 LQKENI come from the germline V gene. V was trimmed by 6 bases and J by 2 bases, leaving 16 bases between them. The CDR3 region has the DNA TGTGCCAGCTCCCCCAGCGAGGGGCTGCAAGAGACCCAGTACTTC. It codes for CASSPSEGLQETQYF. Combining the CDR3 with reference TRBV18 and TRBJ2-5 gives the whole variable domain NAGVMQNPRHLVRRRGQEARLRCSPMKGHSHVYWYRQLPEEGLKFMVYLQKENIIDESGMPKERFSAEFPKEGPSILRIQQVVRGDSAAYFCASSPSEGLQETQYFGPGTRLLVL.

The rearrangement links TRBV12-5 to TRBJ2-1; D possibly corresponds to TRBD1 (6 bases). Trimming pared 6 bases from V and 1 base from J, leaving 13 bases between. The CDR3 extends over 15 amino acids. Germline V gene lookup returns CDR1 LGHNT and CDR2 FRNRAP. The CDR3 here is CASGPQGGSYNEQFF. For the CDR3, the DNA is TGTGCTAGTGGCCCCCAAGGGGGTTCCTACAATGAGCAGTTCTTC.

Concerning this clone itself: The same CDR3 is also encoded by other DNA sequences in this sample. The chain uses TRBV7-9 and TRBJ2-2, with TRBD1 matching over 8 bases. This CDR3 contains 16 residues. CDR1 is SEHNR, CDR2 FQNEAQ, per germline (reference sequence). J lost 1 base, V lost 5 bases, and 6 bases had no gene match. The CDR3 DNA reads as TGTGCCAGCAGCGGTTCCGGGACAGGGAACACCGGGGAGCTGTTTTTT. Protein product: CASSGSGTGNTGELFF.

The gene calls are TRBV11-2 and TRBJ2-1; D is possibly TRBD1 or TRBD2 (7 bases each). V lost 5 bases, J lost 6 bases, and 23 bases lay in between. Germline-derived CDR1 and CDR2 are SGHAT and FQNNGV. This CDR3 is 17 amino acids long. In DNA, the CDR3 is TGTGCCAGCAGCCCACCCCGGGCAGGGGGAGGGGTCAATGAGCAGTTCTTC. It is translated as CASSPPRAGGGVNEQFF.